The 18 T cell receptor beta chains reported below all come from one sample, sequenced in a study of cytomegalovirus exposure and HLA in healthy donors. With 60 Vbeta and 13 Jbeta primers, the PCR was carried out. Method: immunoSEQ multiplex PCR; TCRdb's copy keeps in-frame clones and lacks some. Of some 60,000 clones detected, 85% to 90% appear once; the ten largest clones hold around a tenth. Sequenced sample: PBMCs. The receptors derive from a female donor in good health and CMV-seronegative.

V gene TRBV7-9 combines with J gene TRBJ1-6; no clear D gene. CDR3 length: 16 amino acids. Germline V CDR1 and CDR2: SEHNR, FQNEAQ (reference sequence). V gave up 6 bases and J gave up 10 bases, with 22 bases separating them. CDR3 region: CASSNHRTGAGSPLHF. The CDR3 bases are TGTGCCAGCAGTAACCATCGGACCGGCGCGGGATCACCCCTCCACTTT.

The V gene is TRBV23-1, the J gene TRBJ2-1, with 7 bases that match TRBD2. TRBV23-1 is noted as an ORF with a role that remains uncertain. There are 16 residues in the CDR3. After removal of 3 bases from V and 8 bases from J, the junction contained 13 bases not matched to a gene. CDR3 DNA: TGCGCCAGCAGTCATCCCCTACGTTGCGGGAGACATGAGCAGTTCTTC. This sequence encodes CASSHPLRCGRHEQFF.

The V gene is TRBV7-9, the J gene TRBJ2-5; TRBD2 is a possible D gene (6 bases). Between the trimmed V and J ends, which lost 3 bases and 2 bases, there was a span of 13 bases. This CDR3 has 15 amino acids. Germline-derived CDR1 and CDR2 are SEHNR and FQNEAQ (reference sequence). The CDR3 DNA is TGTGCCAGCAGCTTCAACAGACTAGGTCAAGAGACCCAGTACTTC. It is translated as CASSFNRLGQETQYF.

V and J are TRBV9 and TRBJ2-5, with no clear D. Germline CDR1 reads SGDLS; CDR2 reads YYNGEE. V lost 2 bases, J lost 5 bases, and 10 bases lay in between. The CDR3 sequence is 13 residues long. The chain's CDR3 is CASSVWAGETQYF. Here the CDR3 DNA reads TGTGCCAGCAGCGTTTGGGCAGGTGAGACCCAGTACTTC.

The chain has TRBV29-1 and TRBJ1-2; 8 nucleotides agree with TRBD1. Trimming removed 7 bases from V and 5 bases from J; junction bases left unmatched: 21. Germline V gene sequence: CDR1 SQVTM, CDR2 ANQGSEA. The CDR3 consists of 17 residues. The CDR3 nucleotides are TGCAGCGCACGACCGAATGGGGCAGGGACAGGAGGGTATGGCTACACCTTC. Protein: CSARPNGAGTGGYGYTF.

This rearrangement joins TRBV5-1 to TRBJ2-7; TRBD1 matches at 7 bases. Germline assignment: CDR1 SGHRS and CDR2 YFSETQ. The V gene end was trimmed by 4 bases and the J gene end by 3 bases; junction bases not matched to a gene: 7. The CDR3 runs 14 residues. The CDR3 protein is CASSGRQGIYEQYF. DNA of the CDR3: TGCGCCAGCAGCGGACGACAGGGTATCTACGAGCAGTACTTC.

This chain joins TRBV25-1 and TRBJ2-5; 7 bases map to TRBD1. The trim removed 3 bases at V and 5 bases at J, leaving 3 bases unmatched. Germline V gene sequence: CDR1 MGHDK, CDR2 SYGVNS. This CDR3 spans 13 amino acids. The CDR3 is CASSDDRVETQYF. The CDR3 nucleotides are TGTGCCAGCAGTGATGACAGGGTGGAGACCCAGTACTTC.

The rearrangement uses TRBV9 and TRBJ2-7, with TRBD1 matching 7 bases. This CDR3 contains 14 residues. With V trimmed by 3 bases and J by 3 bases, 6 bases remained unmatched. Germline CDR1 is SGDLS and CDR2 is YYNGEE. This CDR3 is CASSASGQFYEQYF. CDR3 in DNA: TGTGCCAGCAGCGCGTCGGGACAGTTCTACGAGCAGTACTTC.

This chain connects TRBV6-5 to TRBJ1-4, with D maybe TRBD1 (5 bases). Germline CDR1 is MNHEY and CDR2 is SVGAGI. The CDR3 length is 11 residues. Trimming pared 7 bases from V and 7 bases from J, leaving 7 bases between. CDR3 DNA: TGTGCCAGCATTCAGGGTGAAAAACTGTTTTTT. This sequence encodes CASIQGEKLFF.

The chain combines TRBV9 with TRBJ2-7, with 7 bases that match TRBD2. The junction had 3 bases not matched to a gene; V was cut back by 0 bases and J by 3 bases. CDR3 length: 14 residues. Germline CDR1 is SGDLS and CDR2 is YYNGEE. In DNA, the CDR3 is TGTGCCAGCAGCGTAGGAAGCGGGATCTACGAGCAGTACTTC. Its protein is CASSVGSGIYEQYF.

This sequence joins TRBV28 and TRBJ1-5; D gene unclear. This CDR3 spans 15 amino acids. V lost 2 bases and J lost 2, with 10 bases in between. Germline CDR1 and CDR2: MDHEN and SYDVKM. The CDR3 spells CASSLRGLGNQPQHF. The CDR3 DNA sequence: TGTGCCAGCAGTTTACGGGGTCTAGGCAATCAGCCCCAGCATTTT.

V is TRBV29-1 and J is TRBJ2-2; weak D call: TRBD2 (5 bases). Per the germline V gene, CDR1 is SQVTM and CDR2 is ANQGSEA. The CDR3 contains 13 residues. The V end was cut by 5 bases, the J end by 2 bases, with 9 bases between. The CDR3 DNA follows: TGCAGCGTTCAATCGGGAAACACCGGGGAGCTGTTTTTT. Translation: CSVQSGNTGELFF.

The V call is TRBV27, the J call TRBJ1-1; 8 positions agree with TRBD1. V trimming: 7 bases; J trimming: 2 bases; junction bases outside the gene matches: 9. The CDR3 sequence is 15 residues long. Per the germline V gene, CDR1 is MNHEY and CDR2 is SMNVEV (reference sequence). This CDR3 is CASIPAGQGNTEAFF. CDR3 sequence (DNA): TGTGCCAGCATCCCAGCAGGACAGGGTAACACTGAAGCTTTCTTT.

The chain uses TRBV6-5 and TRBJ1-2, with 7 bases lining up with TRBD1. With V trimmed by 6 bases and J by 8 bases, 12 bases remained unmatched. Germline CDR1 is MNHEY and CDR2 is SVGAGI. This CDR3 comprises 14 residues. This CDR3 is CASSGLGGSEGYTF. The CDR3 DNA sequence: TGTGCCAGCAGCGGATTAGGGGGCTCAGAGGGCTACACCTTC.

The gene calls are TRBV19 and TRBJ2-2; a possible D gene is TRBD1 (6 bases). The CDR3 runs 13 residues. The germline V gene encodes CDR1 LNHDA and CDR2 SQIVND (reference sequence). The V end was cut by 4 bases, the J end by 5 bases, with 8 bases between. CDR3 amino acids: CASSTTGTGELFF. CDR3 coding DNA: TGTGCCAGTAGTACCACAGGGACCGGGGAGCTGTTTTTT.

The rearrangement uses TRBV6-4 and TRBJ1-4; D may be TRBD1 (6 bases). CDR1 and CDR2 from the germline V gene are MRHNA and SNTAGT. Trimming removed 4 bases from V and 8 bases from J, with 20 bases in between. The CDR3 runs to 16 residues. CDR3 DNA: TGTGCCAGCAGTGGTCCCCCTTACAGGGTGTGGGAAAAACTGTTTTTT. Translation: CASSGPPYRVWEKLFF.

The chain combines TRBV5-6 with TRBJ2-1; maybe TRBD2 (6 bases). V was pared by 3 bases and J by 0 bases, with 22 bases between. Germline assignment: CDR1 SGHDT and CDR2 YYEEEE. The CDR3 is 19 residues long. The DNA for the CDR3 is TGTGCCAGCAGCTGGGTTGTACCTAGCGAACCGAGCTCCTACAATGAGCAGTTCTTC. Protein product: CASSWVVPSEPSSYNEQFF.

This chain uses TRBV9 with TRBJ1-2; possibly TRBD1 for D (5 bases). CDR3 length: 16 residues. Germline loops: CDR1 SGDLS, CDR2 YYNGEE. Trimming pared 2 bases from V and 8 bases from J, leaving 22 bases between. The CDR3 nucleotides are TGTGCCAGCAGCGTCGGATGGGGGGGGAGCGAAGGAGGCTACACCTTC. It specifies CASSVGWGGSEGGYTF.